The clone carrying this TCR beta chain was counted only a few times. The germline V and J ends were trimmed by 1 base and 2 bases, with 7 bases remaining between them. Per the germline V gene, CDR1 is LNHDA and CDR2 is SQIVND (reference sequence). CDR3 length equals 14 residues. This entry comes from a study of patients and donors after allogeneic stem cell transplantation. TCRdb redid the calling of the RT-PCR reads with MiXCR, one entry per CDR3 protein. The profile covers approximately 430,000 distinct CDR3 sequences, with 16% appearing a single time and roughly 7.2% taken by the ten largest. Sequenced sample: blood, either unsorted or a sorted T cell fraction (not recorded which). This receptor was identified in a human donor who was either an allogeneic HSCT recipient or a stem cell or donor lymphocyte infusion donor (not recorded which). It is not recorded whose cells these are; they may come from a transplant donor. J is TRBJ2-3 and V is TRBV19; no definite D call. The CDR3 reads CASSIAPITDTQYF. The CDR3 DNA sequence: TGTGCCAGTAGTATAGCACCGATCACAGATACGCAGTATTTT.